Listed here is a single T cell receptor beta chain. No antigen is known for it. The data were produced by immunoSEQ multiplex PCR, yet TCRdb's version contains in-frame clones alone and is incomplete. The sample holds approximately 150,000 clones, approximately 90% seen once. The sample originates from a study of radiation and T cells in renal cell carcinoma. Overall study context: Nephrectomy followed 15 Gy stereotactic body radiation by 4 weeks.

Whole-study findings and limits: Baseline intratumoral clonotype presence is unknown without pretreatment biopsies. Top tumor clonotypes rose in blood 2 weeks post-radiation, then contracted.

Time point: baseline pretreatment blood. Treatment meaning: 15 Gy SBRT to primary tumor, nephrectomy 4 weeks later. The tumor was a clear cell renal cell carcinoma. Sequenced here: blood, sampled from a patient whose treatment included radiotherapy and nephrectomy. This TCR came from a woman between 65 and 79 years old with renal cell carcinoma.

The CDR3 loop reads CASSLFGGGADTQYF. For the CDR3, the DNA is TGTGCCAGCAGCTTATTTGGAGGGGGCGCGGATACGCAGTATTTT. The rearrangement joins TRBV5-6 to TRBJ2-3; D may be TRBD1 (7 bases). V lost 2 bases and J 6 bases, leaving 16 bases between the germline ends. CDR1 is SGHDT and CDR2 is YYEEEE in the germline V gene. This CDR3 is built from 15 residues.